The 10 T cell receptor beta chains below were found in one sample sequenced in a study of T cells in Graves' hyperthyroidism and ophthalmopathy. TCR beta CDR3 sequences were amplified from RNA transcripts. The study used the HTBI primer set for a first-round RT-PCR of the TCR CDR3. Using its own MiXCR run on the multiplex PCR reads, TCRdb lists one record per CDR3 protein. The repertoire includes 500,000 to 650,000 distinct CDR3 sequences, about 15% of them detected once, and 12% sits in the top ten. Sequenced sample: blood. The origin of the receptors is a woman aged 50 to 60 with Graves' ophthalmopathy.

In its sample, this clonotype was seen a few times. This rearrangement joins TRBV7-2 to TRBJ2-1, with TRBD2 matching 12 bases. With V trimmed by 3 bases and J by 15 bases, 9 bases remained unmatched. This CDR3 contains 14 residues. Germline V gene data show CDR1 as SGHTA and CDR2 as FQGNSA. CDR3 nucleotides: TGTGCCAGCAGCTTTAGGACTAGCGGGACCCCTCGGTTCTTC. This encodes CASSFRTSGTPRFF.

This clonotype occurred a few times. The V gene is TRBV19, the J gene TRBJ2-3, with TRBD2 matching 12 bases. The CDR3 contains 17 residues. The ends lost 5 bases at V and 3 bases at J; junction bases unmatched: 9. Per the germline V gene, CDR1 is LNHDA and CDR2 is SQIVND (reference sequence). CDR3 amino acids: CASSYPRGLAGTDTQYF. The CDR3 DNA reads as TGTGCCAGTAGTTACCCCCGAGGACTAGCGGGAACAGATACGCAGTATTTT.

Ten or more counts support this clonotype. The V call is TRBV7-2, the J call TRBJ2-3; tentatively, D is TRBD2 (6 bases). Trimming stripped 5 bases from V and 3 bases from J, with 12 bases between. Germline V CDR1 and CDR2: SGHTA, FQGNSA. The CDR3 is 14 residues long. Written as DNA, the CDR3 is TGTGCCAGCAGCCAGAACGGAGGGACAGATACGCAGTATTTT. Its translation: CASSQNGGTDTQYF.

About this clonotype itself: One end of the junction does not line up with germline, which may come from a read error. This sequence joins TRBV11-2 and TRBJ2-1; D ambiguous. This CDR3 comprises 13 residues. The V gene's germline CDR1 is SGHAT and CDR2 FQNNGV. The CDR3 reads CVSSSATYNEQFF. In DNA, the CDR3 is TGTGTCAGCAGCTCTGCCACCTACAATGAGCAGTTCTTC.

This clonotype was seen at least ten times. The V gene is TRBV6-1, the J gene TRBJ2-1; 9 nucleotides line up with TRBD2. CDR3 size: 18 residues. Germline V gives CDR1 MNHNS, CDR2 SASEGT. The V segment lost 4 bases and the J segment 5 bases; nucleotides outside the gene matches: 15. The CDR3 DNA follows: TGTGCCAGCAGTGGGCCTGTAGTAGCGGGAGTGATCGACAATGAGCAGTTCTTC. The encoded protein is CASSGPVVAGVIDNEQFF.

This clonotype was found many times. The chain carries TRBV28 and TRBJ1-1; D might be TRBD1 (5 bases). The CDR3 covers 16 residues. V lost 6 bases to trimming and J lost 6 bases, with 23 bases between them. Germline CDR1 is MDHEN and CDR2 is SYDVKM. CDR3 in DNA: TGTGCCAGCAGACGACCCCCGAGGGAAGGGGCGGCTGAAGCTTTCTTT. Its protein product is CASRRPPREGAAEAFF. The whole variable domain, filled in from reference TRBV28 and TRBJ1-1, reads DVKVTQSSRYLVKRTGEKVFLECVQDMDHENMFWYRQDPGLGLRLIYFSYDVKMKEKGDIPEGYSVSREKKERFSLILESASTNQTSMYLCASRRPPREGAAEAFFGQGTRLTVV.

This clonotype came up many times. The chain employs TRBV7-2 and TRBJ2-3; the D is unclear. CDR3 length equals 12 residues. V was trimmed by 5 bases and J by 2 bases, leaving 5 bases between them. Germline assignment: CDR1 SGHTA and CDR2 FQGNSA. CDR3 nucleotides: TGTGCCAGCAGCCACAACACAGATACGCAGTATTTT. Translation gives CASSHNTDTQYF.

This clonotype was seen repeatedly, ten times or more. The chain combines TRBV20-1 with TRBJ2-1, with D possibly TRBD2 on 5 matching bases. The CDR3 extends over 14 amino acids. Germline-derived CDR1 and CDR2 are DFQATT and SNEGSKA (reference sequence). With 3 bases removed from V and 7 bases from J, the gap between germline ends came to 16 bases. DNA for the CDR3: TGCAGTGCTAGCTTAGCGTCTAGAATAAATGAGCAGTTCTTC. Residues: CSASLASRINEQFF.

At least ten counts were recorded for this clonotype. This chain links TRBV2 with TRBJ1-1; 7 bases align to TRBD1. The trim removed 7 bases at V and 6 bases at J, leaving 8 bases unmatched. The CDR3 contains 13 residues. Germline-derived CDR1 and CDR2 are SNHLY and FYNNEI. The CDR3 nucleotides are TGTGCCAGCAAAGGACAGGACATCGCTGAAGCTTTCTTT. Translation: CASKGQDIAEAFF. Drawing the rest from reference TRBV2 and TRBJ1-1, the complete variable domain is EPEVTQTPSHQVTQMGQEVILRCVPISNHLYFYWYRQILGQKVEFLVSFYNNEISEKSEIFDDQFSVERPDGSNFTLKIRSTKLEDSAMYFCASKGQDIAEAFFGQGTRLTVV.

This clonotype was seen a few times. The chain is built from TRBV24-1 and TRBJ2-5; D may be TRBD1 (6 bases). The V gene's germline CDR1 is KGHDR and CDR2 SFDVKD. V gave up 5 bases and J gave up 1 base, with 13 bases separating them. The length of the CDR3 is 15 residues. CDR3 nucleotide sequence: TGTGCCACCAGTGGAGGGACAAAACGCCAAGAGACCCAGTACTTC. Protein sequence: CATSGGTKRQETQYF.